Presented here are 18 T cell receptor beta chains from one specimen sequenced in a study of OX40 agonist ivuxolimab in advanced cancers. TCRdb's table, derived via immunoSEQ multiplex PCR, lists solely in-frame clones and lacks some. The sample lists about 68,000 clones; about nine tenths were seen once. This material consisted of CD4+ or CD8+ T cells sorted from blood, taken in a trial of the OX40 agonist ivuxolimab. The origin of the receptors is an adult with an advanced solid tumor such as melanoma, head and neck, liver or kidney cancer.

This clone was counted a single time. The CDR3 sequence is CASSSSGTPDEKLFF. For the CDR3, the DNA is TGTGCCAGCAGCTCCTCCGGGACCCCGGATGAAAAACTGTTTTTT. The V call is TRBV11-2, the J call TRBJ1-4, with D possibly TRBD1 on 5 matching bases. The V end lost 4 bases, the J end lost 6 bases, and 15 bases lay between the germline ends. Per germline, CDR1 SGHAT and CDR2 FQNNGV. This CDR3 has 15 residues.

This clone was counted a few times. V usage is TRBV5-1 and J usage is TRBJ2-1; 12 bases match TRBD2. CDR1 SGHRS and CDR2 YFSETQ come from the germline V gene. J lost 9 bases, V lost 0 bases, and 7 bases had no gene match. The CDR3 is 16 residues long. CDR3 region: CASSLAASGGATEQFF. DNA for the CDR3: TGCGCCAGCAGCTTGGCCGCTAGCGGGGGGGCCACTGAGCAGTTCTTC.

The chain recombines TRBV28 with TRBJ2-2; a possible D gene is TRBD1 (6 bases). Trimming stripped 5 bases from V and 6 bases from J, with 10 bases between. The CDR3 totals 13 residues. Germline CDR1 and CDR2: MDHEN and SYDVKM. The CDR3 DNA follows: TGTGCCAGCAGTACTGGGGGCCCCGGGGAGCTGTTTTTT. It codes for CASSTGGPGELFF.

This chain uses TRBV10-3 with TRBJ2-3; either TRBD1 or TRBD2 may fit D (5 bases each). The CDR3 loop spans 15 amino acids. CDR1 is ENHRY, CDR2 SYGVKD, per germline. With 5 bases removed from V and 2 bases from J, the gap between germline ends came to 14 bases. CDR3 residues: CAISPSRGVTDTQYF. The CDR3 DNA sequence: TGTGCCATCAGTCCCTCAAGAGGGGTCACAGATACGCAGTATTTT.

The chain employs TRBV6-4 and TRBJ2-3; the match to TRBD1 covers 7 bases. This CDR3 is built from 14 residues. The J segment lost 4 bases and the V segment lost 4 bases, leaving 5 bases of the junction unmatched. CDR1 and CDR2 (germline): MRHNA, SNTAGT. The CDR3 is CASSVDRVADTQYF. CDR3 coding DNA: TGTGCCAGCAGTGTTGACAGGGTGGCAGATACGCAGTATTTT.

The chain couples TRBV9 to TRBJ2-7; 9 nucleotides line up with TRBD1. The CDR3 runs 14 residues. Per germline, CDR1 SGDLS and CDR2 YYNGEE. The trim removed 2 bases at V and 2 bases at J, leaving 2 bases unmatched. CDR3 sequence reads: CASSVGTGTYEQYF. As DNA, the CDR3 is TGTGCCAGCAGCGTCGGGACAGGGACCTACGAGCAGTACTTC.

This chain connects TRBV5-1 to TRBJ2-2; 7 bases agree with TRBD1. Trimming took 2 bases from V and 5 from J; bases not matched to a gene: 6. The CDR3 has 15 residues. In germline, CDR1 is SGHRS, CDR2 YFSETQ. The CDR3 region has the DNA TGCGCCAGCAGCTTTGGGCAGGGGGAGACCGGGGAGCTGTTTTTT. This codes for CASSFGQGETGELFF.

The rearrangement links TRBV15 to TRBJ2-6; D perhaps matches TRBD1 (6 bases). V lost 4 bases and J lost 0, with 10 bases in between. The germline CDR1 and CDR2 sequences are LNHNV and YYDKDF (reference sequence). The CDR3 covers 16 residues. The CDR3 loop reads CATSKGQNSGANVLTF. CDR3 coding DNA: TGTGCCACCAGCAAAGGACAGAACTCTGGGGCCAACGTCCTGACTTTC.

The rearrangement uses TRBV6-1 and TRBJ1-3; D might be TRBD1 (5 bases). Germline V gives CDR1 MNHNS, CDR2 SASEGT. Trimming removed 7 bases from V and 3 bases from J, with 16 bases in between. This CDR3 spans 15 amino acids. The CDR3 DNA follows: TGTGCCAGCACTCCACAGGCAGGACGTGGAAACACCATATATTTT. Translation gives CASTPQAGRGNTIYF.

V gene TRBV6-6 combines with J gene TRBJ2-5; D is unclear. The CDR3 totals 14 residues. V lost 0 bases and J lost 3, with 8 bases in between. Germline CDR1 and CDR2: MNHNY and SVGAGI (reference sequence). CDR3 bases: TGTGCCAGCAGTTACTCAAGCCAAAAAGAGACCCAGTACTTC. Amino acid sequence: CASSYSSQKETQYF.

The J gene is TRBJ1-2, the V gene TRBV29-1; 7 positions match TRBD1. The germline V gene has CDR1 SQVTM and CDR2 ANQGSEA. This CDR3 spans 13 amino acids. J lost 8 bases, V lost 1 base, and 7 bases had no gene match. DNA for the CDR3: TGCAGCGTTGAAGGAGGCAGGGGGACCGGCTACACCTTC. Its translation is CSVEGGRGTGYTF.

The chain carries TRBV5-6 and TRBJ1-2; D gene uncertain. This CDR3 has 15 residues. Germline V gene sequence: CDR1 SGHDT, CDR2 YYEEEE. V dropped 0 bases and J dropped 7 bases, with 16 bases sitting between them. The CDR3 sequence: CASSLVTDGLRGYTF. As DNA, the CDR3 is TGTGCCAGCAGCTTGGTCACAGACGGGCTCCGTGGCTACACCTTC.

The CDR3 region is CASSYSGTNGELFF. In DNA form, the CDR3 reads TGTGCCAGCAGTTACTCCGGAACGAACGGGGAGCTGTTTTTT. The V and J genes are TRBV6-5 and TRBJ2-2; no firm D call. The CDR3 is 14 amino acids. The ends were cut back, 0 bases at V and 7 bases at J, with 9 bases in the middle. Germline lookup yields CDR1 MNHEY and CDR2 SVGAGI.

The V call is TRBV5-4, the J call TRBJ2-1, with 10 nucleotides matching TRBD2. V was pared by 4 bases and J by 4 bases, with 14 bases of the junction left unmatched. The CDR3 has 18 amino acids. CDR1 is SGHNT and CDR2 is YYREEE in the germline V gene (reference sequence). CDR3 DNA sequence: TGTGCCAGCAGCCGAAAGACTCTAGCGGGGGACCCTTACAATGAGCAGTTCTTC. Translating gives CASSRKTLAGDPYNEQFF.

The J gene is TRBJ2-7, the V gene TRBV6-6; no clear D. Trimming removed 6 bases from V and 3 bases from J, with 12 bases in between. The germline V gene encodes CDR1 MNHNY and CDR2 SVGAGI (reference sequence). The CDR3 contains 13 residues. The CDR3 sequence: CASSHRRSYEQYF. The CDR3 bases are TGTGCCAGCAGCCACCGGCGAAGCTACGAGCAGTACTTC.

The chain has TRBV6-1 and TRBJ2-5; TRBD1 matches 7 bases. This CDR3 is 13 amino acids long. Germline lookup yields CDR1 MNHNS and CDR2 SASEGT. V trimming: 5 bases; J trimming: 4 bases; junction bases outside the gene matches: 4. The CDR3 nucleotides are TGTGCCAGCAGTAGACCAGGGGGAGAGACCCAGTACTTC. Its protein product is CASSRPGGETQYF.

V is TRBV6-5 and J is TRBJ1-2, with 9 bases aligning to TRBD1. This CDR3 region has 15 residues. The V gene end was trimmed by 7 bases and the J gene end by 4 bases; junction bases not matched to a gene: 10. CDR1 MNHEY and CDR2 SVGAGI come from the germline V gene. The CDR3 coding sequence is TGTGCCAGCATGTCACCGGGACAGGGTATCTATGGCTACACCTTC. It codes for CASMSPGQGIYGYTF.

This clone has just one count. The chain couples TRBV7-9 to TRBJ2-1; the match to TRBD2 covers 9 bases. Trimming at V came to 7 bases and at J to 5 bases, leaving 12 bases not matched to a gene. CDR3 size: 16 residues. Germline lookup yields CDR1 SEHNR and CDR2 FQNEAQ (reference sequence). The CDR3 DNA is TGTGCCAGCACCCTAAGCGCGGGAGGGAATAACAATGAGCAGTTCTTC. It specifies CASTLSAGGNNNEQFF.